This TCR beta chain was sequenced in a study of OX40 agonist ivuxolimab in advanced cancers. Whole-study context: Partial responses, seen in three patients, involved one hepatocellular carcinoma and two cutaneous melanomas.

The study's findings and limits: Antigen specificity was not determined for the expanded peripheral T cells.

The CDR3 loop spans 13 amino acids. V was clipped by 6 bases and J by 6 bases; unmatched bases: 1. Germline CDR1 reads LNHDA; CDR2 reads SQIVND (reference sequence). Sequencing used immunoSEQ multiplex PCR; TCRdb keeps in-frame clones, though not all of them. The sample has tens of thousands of clones, 65% to 85% seen once. This clone was seen a handful of times. Its target is unknown. The TCR sequence derives from an adult with an advanced solid tumor such as melanoma, head and neck, liver or kidney cancer. V usage is TRBV19 and J usage is TRBJ1-6; 8 positions match TRBD1. The specimen was CD4+ or CD8+ T cells sorted from blood, collected in a trial of the OX40 agonist ivuxolimab. For the CDR3, the DNA is TGTGCCAGTAGGACAGGGGCTAATTCACCCCTCCACTTT. Encoded protein: CASRTGANSPLHF. Full variable domain (remainder filled in from reference TRBV19 and TRBJ1-6): DGGITQSPKYLFRKEGQNVTLSCEQNLNHDAMYWYRQDPGQGLRLIYYSQIVNDFQKGDIAEGYSVSREKKESFPLTVTSAQKNPTAFYLCASRTGANSPLHFGNGTRLTVT.